This T cell receptor beta chain is drawn from a study of cytotoxic CD8 clonotypes in ibrutinib-treated CLL. Across the whole study: Response material was collected after a median 12 months of treatment, range 6 to 36.

The germline V gene has CDR1 PRHDT and CDR2 FYEKMQ (reference sequence). Trimming removed 4 bases from V and 2 bases from J; junction bases left unmatched: 7. The CDR3 is 16 residues long. General observations from the study: Public clonotypes were rare and shrank or held steady on treatment. Clonality was elevated at ibrutinib response and had returned toward baseline at progression. Baseline clonality exceeded age-matched healthy donors and tracked circulating CD8+ T-cell counts.

To note about this clone: The antigen is undetermined.

Measured with immunoSEQ multiplex PCR; TCRdb has only the in-frame clones, and not every one. In the table there are 100,000 to 150,000 clones, 75% to 90% of which are singletons. The chain combines TRBV13 with TRBJ1-2, with 10 positions matching TRBD1. The TCR comes from a human donor with chronic lymphocytic leukemia. Sequences were derived from PBMCs, sampled after 24 months of ibrutinib treatment. The CDR3 nucleotides are TGTGCCAGCAGCTCATCCGAGGACAGGGGGAACTATGGCTACACCTTC. Translation gives CASSSSEDRGNYGYTF.